The source of this TCR beta chain is a study of blood T cells in healthy people across ages. Concerning this clonotype: Antigen specificity is unknown.

Broader study findings: Greater diversity and more naive CD4+ cells were seen in long-lived donors than in aged donors.

Combining a sample-barcoded 5' primer with a J-beta primer mix, a second PCR ran for 7 to 11 cycles. Via MiXCR, TCRdb re-called the 5' RACE reads, giving one row per CDR3 protein. This table has approximately 900,000 distinct CDR3 sequences, 25% to 35% appearing once. This same sample was also part of a study on T cells of mothers and their children. That work adds: Samples came from three healthy Caucasian mothers and their six children. Related mother-child pairs showed slightly, non-significantly higher overlap than unrelated pairs.

The sample was blood. This receptor was taken from a woman between 40 and 55 years old in good health.

The CDR3 region has the DNA TGTGCCAGCAGCTTAGACCCGGGACAGGGCGACGAGCAGTACTTC. Its protein product is CASSLDPGQGDEQYF. V is TRBV7-8 and J is TRBJ2-7; 9 bases line up with TRBD1. Germline V lookup: CDR1 SGHVS, CDR2 FQNEAQ. Germline trimming cut 1 base from V and 5 bases from J; bases unmatched to any gene: 6. The CDR3 has 15 residues.